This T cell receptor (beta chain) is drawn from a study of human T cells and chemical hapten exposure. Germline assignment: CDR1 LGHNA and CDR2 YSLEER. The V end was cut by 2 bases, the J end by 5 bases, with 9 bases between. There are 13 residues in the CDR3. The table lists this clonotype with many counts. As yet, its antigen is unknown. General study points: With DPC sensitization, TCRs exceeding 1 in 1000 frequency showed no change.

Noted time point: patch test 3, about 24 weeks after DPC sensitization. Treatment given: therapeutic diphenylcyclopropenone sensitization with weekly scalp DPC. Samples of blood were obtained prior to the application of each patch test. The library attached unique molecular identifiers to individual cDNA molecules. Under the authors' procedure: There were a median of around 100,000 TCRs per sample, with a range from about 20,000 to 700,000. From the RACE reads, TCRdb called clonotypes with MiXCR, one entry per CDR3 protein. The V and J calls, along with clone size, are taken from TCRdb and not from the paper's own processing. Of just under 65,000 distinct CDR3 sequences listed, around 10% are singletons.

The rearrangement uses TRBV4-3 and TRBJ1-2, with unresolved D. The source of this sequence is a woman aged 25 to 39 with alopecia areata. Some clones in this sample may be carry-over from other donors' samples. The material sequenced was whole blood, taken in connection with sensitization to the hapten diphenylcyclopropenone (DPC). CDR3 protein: CASSQSYTYGYTF. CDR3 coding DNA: TGCGCCAGCAGCCAATCTTATACGTATGGCTACACCTTC.